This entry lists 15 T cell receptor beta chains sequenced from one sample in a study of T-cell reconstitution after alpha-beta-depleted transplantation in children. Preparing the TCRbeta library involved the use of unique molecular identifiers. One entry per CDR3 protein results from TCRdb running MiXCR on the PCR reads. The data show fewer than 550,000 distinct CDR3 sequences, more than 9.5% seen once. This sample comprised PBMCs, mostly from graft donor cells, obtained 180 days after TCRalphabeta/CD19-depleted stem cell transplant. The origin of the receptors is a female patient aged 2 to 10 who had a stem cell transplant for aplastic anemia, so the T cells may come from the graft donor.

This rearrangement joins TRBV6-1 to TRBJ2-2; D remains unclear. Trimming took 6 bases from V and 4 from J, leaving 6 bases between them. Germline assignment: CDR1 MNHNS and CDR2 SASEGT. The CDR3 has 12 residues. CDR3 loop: CASRLVTGELFF. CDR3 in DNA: TGTGCCAGCAGGCTAGTCACCGGGGAGCTGTTTTTT.

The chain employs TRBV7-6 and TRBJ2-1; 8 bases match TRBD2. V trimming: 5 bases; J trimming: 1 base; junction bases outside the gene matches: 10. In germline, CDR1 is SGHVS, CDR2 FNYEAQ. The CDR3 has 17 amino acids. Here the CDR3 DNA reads TGTGCCAGCAGCAAGAATCTGGCGGGAGGATCCTACAATGAGCAGTTCTTC. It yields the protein CASSKNLAGGSYNEQFF.

In DNA, the CDR3 is TGTGCCATCAGTGTTGGTTGGGATTCACCCCTCCACTTT. This translates into CAISVGWDSPLHF. The V call is TRBV10-3, the J call TRBJ1-6; the D is unclear. The germline V and J ends were trimmed by 4 bases and 8 bases, with 9 bases remaining between them. The CDR3 contains 13 residues. Germline values: CDR1 ENHRY, CDR2 SYGVKD.

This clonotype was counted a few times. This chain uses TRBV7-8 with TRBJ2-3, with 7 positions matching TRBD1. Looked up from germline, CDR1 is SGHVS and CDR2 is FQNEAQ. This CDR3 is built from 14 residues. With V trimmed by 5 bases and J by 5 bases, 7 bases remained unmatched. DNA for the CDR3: TGTGCCAGCAGCAAACCCCGGGACAGAGATACGCAGTATTTT. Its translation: CASSKPRDRDTQYF.

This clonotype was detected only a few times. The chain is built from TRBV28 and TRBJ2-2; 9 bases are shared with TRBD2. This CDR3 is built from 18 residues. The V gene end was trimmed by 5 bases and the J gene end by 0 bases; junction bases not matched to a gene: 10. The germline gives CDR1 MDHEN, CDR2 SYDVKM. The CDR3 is CASSQHSGRGANTGELFF. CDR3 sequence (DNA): TGTGCCAGCAGTCAACATAGCGGGAGAGGCGCGAACACCGGGGAGCTGTTTTTT.

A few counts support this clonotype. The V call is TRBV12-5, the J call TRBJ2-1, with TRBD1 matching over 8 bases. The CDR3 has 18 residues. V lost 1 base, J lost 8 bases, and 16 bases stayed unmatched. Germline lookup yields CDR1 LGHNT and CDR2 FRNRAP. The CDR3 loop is CASGLGRTGNDLVDEQFF. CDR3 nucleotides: TGTGCTAGTGGTTTGGGAAGGACAGGGAATGACCTAGTCGATGAGCAGTTCTTC.

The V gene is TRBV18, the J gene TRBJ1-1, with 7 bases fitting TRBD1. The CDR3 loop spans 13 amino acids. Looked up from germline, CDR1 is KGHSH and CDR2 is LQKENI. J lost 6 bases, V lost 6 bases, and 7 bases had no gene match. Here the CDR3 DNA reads TGTGCCAGCTCTCAACGACAGGGCCCTGAAGCTTTCTTT. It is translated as CASSQRQGPEAFF.

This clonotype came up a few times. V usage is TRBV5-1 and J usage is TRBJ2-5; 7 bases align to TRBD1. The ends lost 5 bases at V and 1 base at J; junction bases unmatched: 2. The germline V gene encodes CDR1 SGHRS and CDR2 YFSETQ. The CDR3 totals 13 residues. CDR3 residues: CASRQGTQETQYF. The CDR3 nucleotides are TGCGCCAGCAGACAGGGGACCCAAGAGACCCAGTACTTC.

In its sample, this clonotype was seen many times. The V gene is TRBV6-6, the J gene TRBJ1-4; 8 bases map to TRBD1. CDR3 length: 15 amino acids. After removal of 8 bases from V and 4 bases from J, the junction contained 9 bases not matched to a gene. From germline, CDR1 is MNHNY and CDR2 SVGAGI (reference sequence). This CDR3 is CASRPGGAHNEKLFF. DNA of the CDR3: TGTGCCAGCCGCCCAGGGGGCGCCCATAATGAAAAACTGTTTTTT.

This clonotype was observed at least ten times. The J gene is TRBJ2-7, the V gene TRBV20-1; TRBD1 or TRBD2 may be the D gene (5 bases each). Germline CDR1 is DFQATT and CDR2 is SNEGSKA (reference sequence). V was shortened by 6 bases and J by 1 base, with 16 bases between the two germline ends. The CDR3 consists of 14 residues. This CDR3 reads CSARRGGLSYEQYF. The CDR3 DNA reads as TGCAGTGCCCGTAGGGGCGGGTTATCCTACGAGCAGTACTTC.

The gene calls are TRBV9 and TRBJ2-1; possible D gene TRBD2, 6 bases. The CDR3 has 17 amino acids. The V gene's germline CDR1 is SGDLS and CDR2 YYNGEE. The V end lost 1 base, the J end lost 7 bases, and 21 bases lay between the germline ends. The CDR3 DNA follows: TGTGCCAGCAGCGTAAGGCCTGGGACTTCCCTTTATAATGAGCAGTTCTTC. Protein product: CASSVRPGTSLYNEQFF. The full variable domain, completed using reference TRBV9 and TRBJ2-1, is DSGVTQTPKHLITATGQRVTLRCSPRSGDLSVYWYQQSLDQGLQFLIQYYNGEERAKGNILERFSAQQFPDLHSELNLSSLELGDSALYFCASSVRPGTSLYNEQFFGPGTRLTVL.

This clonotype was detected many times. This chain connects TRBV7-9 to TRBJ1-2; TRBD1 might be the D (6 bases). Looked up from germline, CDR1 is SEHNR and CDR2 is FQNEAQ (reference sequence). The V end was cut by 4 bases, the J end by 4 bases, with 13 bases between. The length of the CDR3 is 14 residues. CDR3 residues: CASSWDGTTYGYTF. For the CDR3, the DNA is TGTGCCAGCAGCTGGGACGGGACAACCTATGGCTACACCTTC.

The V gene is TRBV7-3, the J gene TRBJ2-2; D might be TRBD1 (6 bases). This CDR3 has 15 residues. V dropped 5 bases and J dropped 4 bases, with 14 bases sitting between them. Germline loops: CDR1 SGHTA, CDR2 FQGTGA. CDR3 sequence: CASSRTGTGTGELFF. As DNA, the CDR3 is TGTGCCAGCAGCCGCACAGGGACGGGCACCGGGGAGCTGTTTTTT.

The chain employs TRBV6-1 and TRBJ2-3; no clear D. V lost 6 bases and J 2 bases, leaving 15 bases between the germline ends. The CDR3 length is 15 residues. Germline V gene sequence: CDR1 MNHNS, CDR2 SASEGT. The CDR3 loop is CASSPWYGPTDTQYF. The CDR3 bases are TGTGCCAGCAGCCCGTGGTATGGTCCCACAGATACGCAGTATTTT.

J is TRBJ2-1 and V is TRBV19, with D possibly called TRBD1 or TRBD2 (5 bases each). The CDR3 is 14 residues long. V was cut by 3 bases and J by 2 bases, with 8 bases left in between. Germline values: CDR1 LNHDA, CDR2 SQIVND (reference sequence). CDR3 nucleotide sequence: TGTGCCAGTAGTATGGGGGATCCCTACAATGAGCAGTTCTTC. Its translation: CASSMGDPYNEQFF.